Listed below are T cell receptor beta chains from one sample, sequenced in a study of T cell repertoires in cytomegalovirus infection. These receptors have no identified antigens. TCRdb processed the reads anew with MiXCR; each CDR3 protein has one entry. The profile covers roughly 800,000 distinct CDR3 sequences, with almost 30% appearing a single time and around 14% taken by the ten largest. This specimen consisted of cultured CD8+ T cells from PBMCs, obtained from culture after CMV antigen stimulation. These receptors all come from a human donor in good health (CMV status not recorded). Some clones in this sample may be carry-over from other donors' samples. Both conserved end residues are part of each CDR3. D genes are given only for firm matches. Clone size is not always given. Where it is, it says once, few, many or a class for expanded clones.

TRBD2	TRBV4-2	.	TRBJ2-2	CASSPPSGGVLTGELFF	TGTGCCAGCAGTCCGCCGAGCGGGGGGGTACTCACCGGGGAGCTGTTTTTT
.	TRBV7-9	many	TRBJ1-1	CASTLGPGNTEAFF	TGTGCCAGCACCCTCGGGCCCGGCAACACTGAAGCTTTCTTT
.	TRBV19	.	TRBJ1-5	CASSTDSLEQPQHF	TGTGCCAGTAGTACGGACAGTTTAGAACAGCCCCAGCATTTT
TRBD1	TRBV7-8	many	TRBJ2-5	CASSLVAGDRGTRSTQYF	TGTGCCAGCAGCTTAGTAGCCGGTGACAGGGGTACAAGGAGTACCCAGTACTTC
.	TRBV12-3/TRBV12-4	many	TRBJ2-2	CASSQLILNTGELFF	TGTGCCAGCAGTCAACTGATATTGAACACCGGGGAGCTGTTTTTT
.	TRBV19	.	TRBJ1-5	CASKGLGNQPQHF	TGTGCCAGTAAGGGACTGGGGAATCAGCCCCAGCATTTT
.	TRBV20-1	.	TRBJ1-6	CSASRGGNSPLHF	TGCAGTGCTAGTCGAGGTGGCAATTCACCCCTCCACTTT
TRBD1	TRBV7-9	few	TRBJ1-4	CASSTGGEKLFF	TGTGCCAGCAGCACAGGGGGGGAAAAACTGTTTTTT
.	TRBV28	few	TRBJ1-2	CASSSVQYRLANYGYTF	TGTGCCAGCAGTTCGGTCCAGTACCGCCTAGCTAACTATGGCTACACCTTC
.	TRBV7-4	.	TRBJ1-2	CVSSLVPGRNYGYTF	TGTGTCAGCAGCTTAGTCCCGGGGCGGAACTATGGCTACACCTTC
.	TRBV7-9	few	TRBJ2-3	CASSLPEAGTDTQYF	TGTGCCAGCAGCCTCCCTGAGGCAGGGACAGATACGCAGTATTTT
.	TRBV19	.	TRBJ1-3	CATLDTSGNTIYF	TGTGCCACCCTGGACACCTCTGGAAACACCATATATTTT
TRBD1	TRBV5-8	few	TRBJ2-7	CASSFDRGDSYEQYF	TGTGCCAGCAGCTTTGACAGGGGGGACTCCTACGAGCAGTACTTC